This entry is about one T cell receptor beta chain. This clone was seen only a few times. The antigen this receptor binds is unknown. The input lacks base qualities; no much larger clone sits a single base away. The data belong to a study of cytomegalovirus exposure and HLA in healthy donors (dated by TCRdb to about 2017). For context, the study as a whole: In an earlier analysis of approximately 640 of the donors, 276 Gb of sequence data and 117 million unique TCR beta sequences from 180 million or so T cells were reported. On average, 235,054 unique TCR beta nucleotide sequences were sequenced per donor among a few hundred genotyped donors of the cohort, with 15% to 20% of those sequences being non-productive. Five DR-DQ haplotypes were treated as single units for association and clustering because of strong linkage in the cohort. Every discovery cohort repertoire had been produced on one sequencing platform. The study profiled the T cell repertoires of hundreds of subjects by immunosequencing and related them to cytomegalovirus serostatus. The study was designed to test whether signatures of past pathogen exposure could be identified by cataloging public T cell receptors. To study patterns of TCR occurrence, a later analysis re-analyzed previously published TCR beta repertoires from 700 or so donors and added high-resolution HLA genotyping. A later genetic analysis used genome-wide SNP genotypes for 398 of the 666 donors, treating that subset as a discovery cohort. An early release that covered about 600 HLA-typed donors contained around 300 gigabases of sequencing data and tens of millions of unique TCR sequences. To predict cytomegalovirus infection status, the study combined high-throughput TCR immunosequencing, statistical association of individual TCRs with disease status, and machine learning. Along with the roughly 670-subject first cohort, a separate validation cohort of some 130 different subjects was used. HLA typing covered class I and class II loci at four-digit resolution. Of the roughly 400 genotyped donors, roughly 85% fell in the genetic ancestry cluster associated with self-reported Caucasian donors. An earlier analysis of approximately 630 of the donors applied high-throughput TCR beta sequencing to assess whether each TCR beta V gene segment acted as functional or pseudogenic. In the later analysis, no new phenotypic data were used to find candidate immune exposures; instead, reliance was placed on TCR beta sequences and their occurrence across donors. Alongside the repertoire data, information on donor age, sex, ethnicity and CMV serostatus was compiled. The number of typed donors differed by locus: roughly 629-640 for A, B, C, DRB1 and DQB1; 522 for DQA1; over 600 for DPA1; and some 450 for DPB1.

Trimming removed 1 base from V and 0 bases from J, leaving 12 bases between the germline ends. CDR3 length: 16 amino acids, cysteine to phenylalanine. The sequence is cut down to CDR3 DNA, 48 bases in frame from base 1. CDR1 KGHSH and CDR2 LQKENI were looked up in the germline V gene. The paper's findings and limits, for the study overall: In the study, 150 to 200 TCR beta chains were listed as associated with cytomegalovirus. In a later genetic analysis, fewer N-insertions in productive TCRs were reported among donors in an Asian-associated ancestry cluster than the approximately 630-donor mean. A further reported finding was that TCR beta sequences accurately predicted the HLA-A and HLA-B alleles for most subjects in the first cohort. The sequencing pipeline was judged likely to have produced a cluster of highly shared sequence variants as a technical artifact. Cytomegalovirus status was reported to be diagnosed by the classifier with high specificity and sensitivity in both the original and validation cohorts. Linkage disequilibrium might explain the correlated functional status among segregating V segments, but an unknown experimental factor could not be excluded. In a later analysis, HLA-associated TCR beta chains showed more clonal expansion and lower generation probabilities than non-associated chains that were equally common. In a later genetic analysis, a missense DCLRE1C variant was associated with V-gene and J-gene trimming of TCR beta chains, and the association was replicated in an independent cohort. According to a later analysis, TCR association rates differed among HLA loci, with DRB1 alleles showing the most associated TCRs and HLA-C alleles showing the fewest. Specific HLA alleles were associated with 16,951 TCR beta sequences at a false discovery rate of 0.05 in a later analysis. In an earlier analysis of some 640 of the donors, most TCR beta V segments were observed in productive rearrangements about 87% or about 30% of the time, broadly matching IMGT annotations. The authors suggested that the approach could potentially be extended to other disease states and immunological phenotypes. A few of the identified cytomegalovirus-associated TCR beta chains were confirmed in vitro to be specific for cytomegalovirus antigens. According to a later analysis, most CMV-associated TCR beta chains appeared to be HLA-restricted, and the HLA associations seemed to be driven largely by CMV exposure. Most TCR sequences were observed very rarely across donors, whereas some public TCRs were present in many individuals. This cohort had only TCR beta chains sequenced, and the lack of alpha or paired-chain data limited which features could be detected. Because the 87-base-pair reads could not distinguish some IMGT-functional V segments, including TRBV6-2 and TRBV6-3, those segments were excluded. CMV serostatus was the only immune exposure information available for the cohort. In a later analysis, several top co-occurrence clusters were reported to appear linked to parvovirus B19, influenza, CMV and Epstein-Barr virus. Strong co-occurrence of HLA alleles, especially DR and DQ, made assigning TCR associations to individual alleles difficult. Because HLA typing was missing for some donors at each locus, association tests included only the typed subset. Sequencing depth was assumed to be roughly uniform across donors in the presence/absence analyses, though that assumption may not hold. Because counts were too low, 15 or so rarely observed V segments, including chromosome 9 orphons, were excluded from the earlier analysis of a few hundred of the donors.

Libraries were constructed by the immunoSEQ multiplex PCR assay. A mixture of 60 forward primers for TCR Vbeta segments and 13 reverse primers for TCR Jbeta segments was used in the multiplex PCR. The CDR3 region of rearranged TCR beta genes was amplified from genomic DNA with a multiplex PCR assay. On the Illumina HiSeq System, the amplified TCR beta libraries were sequenced as 87-base-pair reads. The paper's processing steps were these. Across the roughly 700 repertoires, a later analysis counted roughly 77 million unique TCR beta chains, approximately 12 million of which were shared by at least two donors. To remove PCR and sequencing errors, raw reads were error-corrected and collapsed into unique sequences using a nearest-neighbor algorithm that merged closely related sequences. CDR3 sequences were aligned to IMGT reference sequences to assign V, D and J gene segments. For a sequence to be retained, a match of at least six nucleotides was required to both a V gene segment and a J gene segment. A rearrangement counted as productive if the CDR3 had no stop codons and remained in frame with V and J, and every other rearrangement counted as non-productive. Following IMGT convention, CDR3 was defined as the stretch from the second conserved V-encoded cysteine up to the conserved J-encoded phenylalanine. The earlier analysis of 587 of the donors excluded sequences that lacked an unambiguous match to a single V gene segment. An earlier analysis of 500 to 600 of the donors classified V segments as functional when productive rearrangements were above 56.7% and as segregating when the standard deviation between donors was above 5%. A statistical classification framework was built for diagnosing cytomegalovirus status from the catalog of TCR beta chain sequences. In a later analysis, V and J genes were assigned by comparing TCR nucleotide sequences against IMGT/GENE-DB human TR gene sequences. In a later analysis, CDR3 sequences and most-parsimonious VDJ recombination scenarios were assigned using the TCRdist pipeline. In a later analysis, each TCR beta chain was defined by its CDR3 amino acid sequence together with its V-gene family, and reads without a unique V-gene family were excluded. As a way to deal with suspected cross-contamination and a sequencing artifact, a later analysis dropped 500 to 700 nucleotide sequences that were highly shared and had low generation probability. In a later analysis, a clonal expansion index for each public chain was calculated from normalized within-repertoire ranks of inferred template counts. Generation probabilities in a later analysis came from a VDJ recombination model fitted to out-of-frame rearrangements, and those results were checked against IGoR. A later analysis scored TCR-TCR, TCR-HLA and TCR-CMV co-occurrence with hypergeometric tests, applying a repertoire-size bias correction to TCR pairs. In a later analysis, false discovery rates were estimated by permuting HLA or CMV assignments 20 times. A later analysis grouped co-occurring TCRs with DBSCAN, adding TCRdist sequence similarity when clustering within HLA-allele-positive subsets. Co-occurrence clustering excluded repertoires with fewer than 30,000 or more than 120,000 public chains, plus five with anomalous nucleotide sharing. The immuneACCESS repertoire file appears here via TCRdb, limited to in-frame rearrangements. These files lack a portion of the clones; in checked studies, under half of the deficit traces to unresolved V genes, and the cause of the others is not known. From that table come the V and J calls and clone size; the DNA was used to work out D and trimming. The sample profile shows about 180,000 clones; over 65% of them were found once. The ten largest clones take up 1.4% to 1.5% of the sample.

The cohort consisted of 666 healthy bone marrow donors. At the time of sampling, all cohort members were nominally healthy, though unrecorded immune exposures were likely present. The donor was CMV seropositive and was included in the group of almost 300 seropositive cohort members. A peripheral blood sample was provided by each donor, and peripheral blood mononuclear cells were used for TCR beta sequencing. Genomic DNA was extracted from the blood cell samples with the Qiagen DNeasy Blood Extraction Kit. Sequenced sample: PBMCs. In this chain, TRBV18 is recombined with TRBJ1-2, with no confidently assigned D gene. The clonotype was recovered from a woman under 40 in good health and CMV-seropositive. The CDR3 here reads CASSPQNREANYGYTF. The nucleotides are TGTGCCAGCTCACCACAGAACAGAGAAGCTAACTATGGCTACACCTTC. Supplemented by the reference TRBV18 and TRBJ1-2 proteins around the CDR3, the complete variable domain is NAGVMQNPRHLVRRRGQEARLRCSPMKGHSHVYWYRQLPEEGLKFMVYLQKENIIDESGMPKERFSAEFPKEGPSILRIQQVVRGDSAAYFCASSPQNREANYGYTFGSGTRLTVV.